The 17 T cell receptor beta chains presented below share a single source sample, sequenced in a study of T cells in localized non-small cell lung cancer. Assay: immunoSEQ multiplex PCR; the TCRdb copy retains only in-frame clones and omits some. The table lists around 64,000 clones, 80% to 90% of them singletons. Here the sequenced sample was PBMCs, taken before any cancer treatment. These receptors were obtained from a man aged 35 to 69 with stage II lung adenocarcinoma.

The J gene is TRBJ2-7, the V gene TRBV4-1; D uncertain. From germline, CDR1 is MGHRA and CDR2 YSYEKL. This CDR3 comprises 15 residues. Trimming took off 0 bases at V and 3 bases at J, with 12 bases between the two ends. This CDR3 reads CASSQDRTDNYEQYF. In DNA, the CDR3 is TGCGCCAGCAGCCAAGACAGGACGGATAACTACGAGCAGTACTTC.

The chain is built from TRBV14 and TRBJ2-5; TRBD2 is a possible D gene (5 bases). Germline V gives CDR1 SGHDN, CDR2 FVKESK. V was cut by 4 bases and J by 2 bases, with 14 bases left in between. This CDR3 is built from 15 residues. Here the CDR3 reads CASSPLGGLQETQYF. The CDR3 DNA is TGTGCCAGCAGCCCCCTCGGCGGGCTGCAAGAGACCCAGTACTTC.

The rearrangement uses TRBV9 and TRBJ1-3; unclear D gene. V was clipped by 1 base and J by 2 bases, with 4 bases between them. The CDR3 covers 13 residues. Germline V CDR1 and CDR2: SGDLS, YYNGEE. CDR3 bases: TGTGCCAGCAGCGTATTTCCTGGAAACACCATATATTTT. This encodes CASSVFPGNTIYF.

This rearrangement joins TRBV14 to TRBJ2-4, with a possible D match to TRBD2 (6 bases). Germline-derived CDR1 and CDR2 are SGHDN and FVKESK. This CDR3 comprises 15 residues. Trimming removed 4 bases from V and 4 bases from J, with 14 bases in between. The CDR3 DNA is TGTGCCAGCAGCCCCCGGGGGTTCGAAAAAAACATTCAGTACTTC. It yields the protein CASSPRGFEKNIQYF.

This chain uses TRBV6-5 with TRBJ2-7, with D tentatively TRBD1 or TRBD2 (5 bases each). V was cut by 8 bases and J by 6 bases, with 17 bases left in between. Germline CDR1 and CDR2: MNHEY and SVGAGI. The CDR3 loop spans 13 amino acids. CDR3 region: CASSPGRTVEQYF. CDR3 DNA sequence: TGTGCCAGCTCCCCGGGACGGACCGTCGAGCAGTACTTC.

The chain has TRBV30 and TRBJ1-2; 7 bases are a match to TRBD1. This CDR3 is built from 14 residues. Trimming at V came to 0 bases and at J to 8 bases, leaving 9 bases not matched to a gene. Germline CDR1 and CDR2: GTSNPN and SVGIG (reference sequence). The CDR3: CAWSVLTRGRGYTF. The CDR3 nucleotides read TGTGCCTGGAGTGTACTAACCAGGGGGAGAGGCTACACCTTC.

This chain's CDR3 is CASSLLAEGYTF. CDR3 bases: TGTGCCAGCAGCTTATTAGCAGAGGGCTACACCTTC. The V gene is TRBV7-2, the J gene TRBJ1-2, with D uncertain. The length of the CDR3 is 12 residues. Trimming cost V 2 bases and J 8 bases, with 9 bases left between them. CDR1 is SGHTA, CDR2 FQGNSA, per germline.

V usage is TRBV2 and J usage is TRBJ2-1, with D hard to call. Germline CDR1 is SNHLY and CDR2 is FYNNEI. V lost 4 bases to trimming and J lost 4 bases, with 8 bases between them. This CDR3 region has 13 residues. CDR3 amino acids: CASSGTPYNEQFF. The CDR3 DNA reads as TGTGCCAGCAGTGGAACGCCTTACAATGAGCAGTTCTTC. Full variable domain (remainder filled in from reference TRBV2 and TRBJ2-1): EPEVTQTPSHQVTQMGQEVILRCVPISNHLYFYWYRQILGQKVEFLVSFYNNEISEKSEIFDDQFSVERPDGSNFTLKIRSTKLEDSAMYFCASSGTPYNEQFFGPGTRLTVL.

The DNA for the CDR3 is TGTGCCAGCAGAATCAACAGGGAAGAGACCCAGTACTTC. As protein: CASRINREETQYF. The V call is TRBV2, the J call TRBJ2-5, with D possibly TRBD1 on 6 matching bases. Germline CDR1 reads SNHLY; CDR2 reads FYNNEI. The CDR3 is 13 amino acids. The ends were cut back, 6 bases at V and 3 bases at J, with 11 bases in the middle.

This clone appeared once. CDR3 nucleotide sequence: TGCGCCAGCAGTTGGAGCGGGGACTCCTACGAGCAGTACTTC. Translation gives CASSWSGDSYEQYF. J is TRBJ2-7 and V is TRBV5-1; 7 nucleotides agree with TRBD2. V lost 5 bases to trimming and J lost 0 bases; unmatched junction nucleotides: 5. From germline, CDR1 is SGHRS and CDR2 YFSETQ. The CDR3 runs 14 residues.

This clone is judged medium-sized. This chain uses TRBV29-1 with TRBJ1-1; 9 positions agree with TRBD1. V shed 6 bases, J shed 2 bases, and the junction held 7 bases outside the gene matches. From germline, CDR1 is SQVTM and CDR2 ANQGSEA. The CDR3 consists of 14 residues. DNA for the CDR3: TGCAGCGTGGGGGTGACAGGGGGTAACACTGAAGCTTTCTTT. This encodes CSVGVTGGNTEAFF. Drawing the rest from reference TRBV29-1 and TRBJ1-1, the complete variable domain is SAVISQKPSRDICQRGTSLTIQCQVDSQVTMMFWYRQQPGQSLTLIATANQGSEATYESGFVIDKFPISRPNLTFSTLTVSNMSPEDSSIYLCSVGVTGGNTEAFFGQGTRLTVV.

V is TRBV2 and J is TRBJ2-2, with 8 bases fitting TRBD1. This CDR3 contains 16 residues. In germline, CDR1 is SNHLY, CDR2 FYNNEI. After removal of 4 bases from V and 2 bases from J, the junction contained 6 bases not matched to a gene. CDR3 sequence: CASSVQGASNTGELFF. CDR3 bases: TGTGCCAGCAGTGTCCAGGGGGCTTCAAACACCGGGGAGCTGTTTTTT.

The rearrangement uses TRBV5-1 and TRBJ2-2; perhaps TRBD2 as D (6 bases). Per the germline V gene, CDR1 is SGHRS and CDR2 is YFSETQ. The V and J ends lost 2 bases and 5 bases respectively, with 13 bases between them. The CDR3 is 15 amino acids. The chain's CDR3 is CASSFRDLGTGELFF. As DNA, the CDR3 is TGCGCCAGCAGCTTCAGGGACTTAGGAACCGGGGAGCTGTTTTTT.

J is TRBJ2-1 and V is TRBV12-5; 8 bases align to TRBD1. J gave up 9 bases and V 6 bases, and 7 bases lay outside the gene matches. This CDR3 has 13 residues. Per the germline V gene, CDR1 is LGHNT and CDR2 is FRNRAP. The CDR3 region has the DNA TGTGCTAGTGGCCCGGACAGGGTCACTGAGCAGTTCTTC. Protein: CASGPDRVTEQFF. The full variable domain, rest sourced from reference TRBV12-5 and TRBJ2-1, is DARVTQTPRHKVTEMGQEVTMRCQPILGHNTVFWYRQTMMQGLELLAYFRNRAPLDDSGMPKDRFSAEMPDATLATLKIQPSEPRDSAVYFCASGPDRVTEQFFGPGTRLTVL.

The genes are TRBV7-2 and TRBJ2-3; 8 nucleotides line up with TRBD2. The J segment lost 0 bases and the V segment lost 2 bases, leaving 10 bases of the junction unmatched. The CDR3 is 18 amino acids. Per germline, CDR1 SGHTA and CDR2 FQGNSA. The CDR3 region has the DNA TGTGCCAGCAGCTTAAGGCCGGGGGGGCAAGTAAGCACAGATACGCAGTATTTT. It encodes CASSLRPGGQVSTDTQYF.

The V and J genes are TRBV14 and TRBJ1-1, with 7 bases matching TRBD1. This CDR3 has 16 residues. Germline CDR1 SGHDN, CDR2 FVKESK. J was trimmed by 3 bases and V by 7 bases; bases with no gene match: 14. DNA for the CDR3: TGTGCCAGCAACCCTTCCCGGTTCAGGGGGGACACTGAAGCTTTCTTT. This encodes CASNPSRFRGDTEAFF.

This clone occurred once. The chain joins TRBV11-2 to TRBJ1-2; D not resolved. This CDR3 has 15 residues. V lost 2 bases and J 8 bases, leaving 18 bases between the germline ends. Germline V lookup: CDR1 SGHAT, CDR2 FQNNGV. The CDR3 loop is CASSLPFPGIAGYTF. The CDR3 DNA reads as TGTGCCAGCAGCTTACCATTCCCCGGTATTGCAGGCTACACCTTC.